These T cell receptor beta chains were read from a single sample in a study of blood T cell repertoires in COVID-19. Only in-frame clones appear in the TCRdb table, and some are missing; sequencing was by immunoSEQ multiplex PCR. The repertoire has fewer than 400,000 clones, about 91% of them found once; the top ten carry around 9%. The sequencing sample was made of PBMCs or T cells enriched from blood (not recorded which). The receptor source for this set is a woman aged 18-29 years who had recovered from COVID-19. CDR3s include the opening cysteine and the closing phenylalanine or tryptophan.

TRBV19	TRBJ2-2	CASSIPGGDTGELFF
TRBV5-4	TRBJ2-7	CASSLRGDYEQYF
TRBV11-3	TRBJ2-1	CASSLATSGTYNEQFF
TRBV3-1/TRBV3-2	TRBJ1-2	CASSFSRPAYGYTF
TRBV4-2	TRBJ2-5	CASRRTSGAETQYF
TRBV11-1	TRBJ2-1	CASSWAPPPNEQFF
TRBV19	TRBJ1-1	CASSIYFMSVGNTEAFF
TRBV15	TRBJ2-1	CATSWSTGGGEQFF
TRBV4-1	TRBJ1-2	CASSQEQGYGYTF
TRBV5-5	TRBJ2-3	CASSLRLFAGLTDTQYF
TRBV7-6	TRBJ2-7	CASRASGAYEQYF
TRBV7-8	TRBJ1-1	CASSLRVGRNTEAFF
TRBV5-1	TRBJ1-1	CASTDRDTLNTEAFF
TRBV11-3	TRBJ2-7	CASSFGGQGHYEQYF
TRBV2	TRBJ1-2	CATISFRARNGYTF
TRBV19	TRBJ2-7	CATRDRGSHEQYF
TRBV4-2	TRBJ2-2	CASSPLGRGPLNTGELFF
TRBV9	TRBJ2-5	CASSLRGSGRTQETQYF
TRBV28	TRBJ2-6	CASSLIGANVLTF
TRBV11-1	TRBJ1-5	CASSVQENQPQHF
TRBV5-6	TRBJ2-7	CASSLDRTYEQYF
TRBV28	TRBJ1-1	CASSLGQEREAFF
TRBV24-1	TRBJ2-2	CATRSTAGELFF
TRBV5-8	TRBJ1-1	CASSGGTVGDTEAFF
TRBV28	TRBJ1-2	CASSFGANYGYTF
TRBV28	TRBJ2-5	CASSPPGGAQETQYF
TRBV3-1/TRBV3-2	TRBJ1-4	CASSRTLQGGREKLFF
TRBV4-2	TRBJ2-7	CASSPRAGRVFEQYF
TRBV19	TRBJ1-1	CASRDRAAEAFF
TRBV24-1	TRBJ2-3	CATSDLRVGTLSTDTQYF
TRBV7-2	TRBJ2-7	CASSARLAGVDEQYF
TRBV28	TRBJ2-1	CASRDLAGGHTNEQFF
TRBV5-6	TRBJ2-1	CASWGAGTRRQDEQFF